This T cell receptor (beta chain) was captured in a study of T cell repertoires in cytomegalovirus infection. Looking at the study overall: CMV epitopes that were recently identified and HLA-C-restricted were used alongside well-studied HLA-B-restricted ones. Indications of both CMV infection and matching HLA type were provided by public TCR beta signatures. Study-wide results and caveats: HLA-C-restricted TCR beta clonotypes specific for CMV led the ex vivo response. Carriage of CMV together with the relevant HLA was identifiable through cumulative public TCR beta family frequency.

This clonotype was picked up a small number of times. The antigen is not known. The CDR3 length is 17 residues. Looked up from germline, CDR1 is MGHRA and CDR2 is YSYEKL. The trim removed 4 bases at V and 4 bases at J, leaving 10 bases unmatched. TCRdb recomputed calls from the reads with MiXCR, one row per CDR3 protein. The top ten clones hold 11% to 15% of a sample with some 940,000 distinct CDR3 sequences, 31% of them seen once. The origin of this receptor is a human donor in good health (CMV status not recorded). Some clones in this sample may be carry-over from other donors' samples. The chain couples TRBV4-1 to TRBJ1-4; 9 nucleotides line up with TRBD1. The material sequenced was cultured CD8+ T cells from PBMCs, taken from culture after CMV antigen stimulation. CDR3 sequence reads: CASSPRTGVGLNEKLFF. The CDR3 nucleotides are TGCGCCAGCAGCCCTCGGACAGGGGTGGGCCTTAATGAAAAACTGTTTTTT.